The next 14 T cell receptor beta chains were all read from a single sample in a study of blood T cell repertoires in COVID-19. Clones were read by immunoSEQ multiplex PCR, and TCRdb kept only the in-frame ones, dropping some. The profile shows 150,000 or so clones, roughly 77% of them singletons. The source material was peripheral blood. Receptors were obtained from a human donor in a cohort sampled during active COVID-19.

This rearrangement joins TRBV7-2 to TRBJ1-5; D possibly corresponds to TRBD1 (5 bases). The CDR3 runs to 15 residues. The germline gives CDR1 SGHTA, CDR2 FQGNSA. V gave up 5 bases and J gave up 6 bases, with 17 bases separating them. CDR3: CASSPDRLATQPQHF. In nucleotides, the CDR3 is TGTGCCAGCAGCCCCGACAGACTAGCAACTCAGCCCCAGCATTTT.

The V gene is TRBV10-3, the J gene TRBJ2-2, with D tentatively TRBD2 (5 bases). The germline V gene encodes CDR1 ENHRY and CDR2 SYGVKD. The CDR3 spans 14 residues. The V end lost 8 bases, the J end lost 0 bases, and 10 bases lay between the germline ends. CDR3 nucleotide sequence: TGTGCCATCCGGGCGGGCACGAACACCGGGGAGCTGTTTTTT. It encodes CAIRAGTNTGELFF.

J is TRBJ1-1 and V is TRBV28; tentatively, D is TRBD1 (5 bases). The CDR3 spans 13 residues. The ends were cut back, 3 bases at V and 11 bases at J, with 16 bases in the middle. Germline V gives CDR1 MDHEN, CDR2 SYDVKM. The CDR3 DNA reads as TGTGCCAGCAGTTTTATGGGGGGAGTCCATGCTTTCTTT. Protein sequence: CASSFMGGVHAFF. Drawing the rest from reference TRBV28 and TRBJ1-1, the complete variable domain is DVKVTQSSRYLVKRTGEKVFLECVQDMDHENMFWYRQDPGLGLRLIYFSYDVKMKEKGDIPEGYSVSREKKERFSLILESASTNQTSMYLCASSFMGGVHAFFGQGTRLTVV.

This clone was counted a single time. V is TRBV12-3 or TRBV12-4 and J is TRBJ1-2, with TRBD1 matching 11 bases. After removal of 7 bases from V and 8 bases from J, the junction contained 3 bases not matched to a gene. The CDR3 is 12 residues long. The CDR3 DNA sequence: TGTGCCAGCACCCGGACAGGGGGCGGCTACACCTTC. Its translation: CASTRTGGGYTF.

The chain is built from TRBV28 and TRBJ2-7; D possibly corresponds to TRBD2 (6 bases). The V and J ends lost 2 bases and 3 bases respectively, with 14 bases between them. The CDR3 is 15 amino acids. Looked up from germline, CDR1 is MDHEN and CDR2 is SYDVKM. The CDR3 reads CASSLELRDNYEQYF. The CDR3 bases are TGTGCCAGCAGTTTAGAATTGCGGGATAACTACGAGCAGTACTTC.

CDR3 loop: CASRNDNSYNSPLHF. As DNA, the CDR3 is TGTGCCAGCAGAAACGACAATTCCTATAATTCACCCCTCCACTTT. The chain uses TRBV11-2 and TRBJ1-6; D unresolved. The germline V and J ends were trimmed by 6 bases and 1 base, with 10 bases remaining between them. Germline V CDR1 and CDR2: SGHAT, FQNNGV. The CDR3 spans 15 residues.

V gene TRBV11-2 combines with J gene TRBJ1-2; D is undetermined. CDR3 size: 15 residues. Trimming pared 3 bases from V and 5 bases from J, leaving 16 bases between. Germline assignment: CDR1 SGHAT and CDR2 FQNNGV. In DNA form, the CDR3 reads TGTGCCAGCAGCTTGGGTTTTGAGCGGGGATATGGCTACACCTTC. The encoded protein is CASSLGFERGYGYTF.

The V call is TRBV2, the J call TRBJ2-7; D perhaps matches TRBD2 (6 bases). With 1 base removed from V and 8 bases from J, the gap between germline ends came to 18 bases. This CDR3 comprises 15 residues. In germline, CDR1 is SNHLY, CDR2 FYNNEI. CDR3 in DNA: TGTGCCAGCAGTGAAGAGGAGTCAGGCGGGGTGAAGCAGTACTTC. Protein product: CASSEEESGGVKQYF.

The chain combines TRBV9 with TRBJ2-1, with 10 bases identical to TRBD2. V trimming: 0 bases; J trimming: 8 bases; junction bases outside the gene matches: 8. CDR1 and CDR2 (germline): SGDLS, YYNGEE. This CDR3 comprises 16 residues. CDR3 amino acids: CASSVGGTSAFDEQFF. The CDR3 DNA follows: TGTGCCAGCAGCGTAGGAGGGACTAGCGCATTCGATGAGCAGTTCTTC.

The genes are TRBV18 and TRBJ1-2; no definite D call. The germline gives CDR1 KGHSH, CDR2 LQKENI. Deletions cut 3 bases from V and 4 bases from J, with 12 bases between. The CDR3 is 14 amino acids. The CDR3 here is CASSPEAGSYGYTF. CDR3 nucleotide sequence: TGTGCCAGCTCACCTGAAGCGGGATCCTATGGCTACACCTTC.

The V gene is TRBV20-1, the J gene TRBJ2-7; D gene unclear. Germline CDR1 reads DFQATT; CDR2 reads SNEGSKA (reference sequence). V lost 3 bases to trimming and J lost 7 bases, with 10 bases between them. The CDR3 runs to 11 residues. CDR3 sequence: CSASPLVEQYF. DNA of the CDR3: TGCAGTGCTAGTCCCCTCGTAGAGCAGTACTTC.

The rearrangement joins TRBV30 to TRBJ2-2; the D is unclear. Germline values: CDR1 GTSNPN, CDR2 SVGIG (reference sequence). V shed 2 bases and J shed 3 bases, with 13 bases lying between them. This CDR3 spans 15 amino acids. CDR3 sequence (DNA): TGTGCCTGGAGTCTCCTGCGAGCTCACACCGGGGAGCTGTTTTTT. It specifies CAWSLLRAHTGELFF.

The rearrangement joins TRBV2 to TRBJ2-7; 8 positions match TRBD1. Trimming removed 5 bases from V and 3 bases from J; junction bases left unmatched: 9. The CDR3 is 15 residues long. Germline lookup yields CDR1 SNHLY and CDR2 FYNNEI. CDR3 loop: CASSYLTGAGYEQYF. DNA of the CDR3: TGTGCCAGCAGTTACTTGACAGGGGCTGGCTACGAGCAGTACTTC.

The chain combines TRBV11-2 with TRBJ2-2, with 7 bases fitting TRBD1. CDR1 and CDR2 from the germline V gene are SGHAT and FQNNGV. Trimming took 1 base from V and 5 from J; bases not matched to a gene: 7. This CDR3 contains 16 residues. CDR3 sequence (DNA): TGTGCCAGCAGCTTAGCCCTGACAGGGTCTACCGGGGAGCTGTTTTTT. It translates to CASSLALTGSTGELFF.